The 14 T cell receptor beta chains below come from one sample, sequenced in a study of type 1 regulatory T cells. TCRdb used MiXCR to reprocess the reads, holding one entry per CDR3 protein. Here the sample spans 80,000 to 100,000 distinct CDR3 sequences, 25% to 40% being singletons. The sequenced sample consisted of CD4+ T cells, either the whole sample or a sorted fraction (not recorded which). The receptors derive from a human donor in good health.

This clonotype was seen only a few times. This rearrangement joins TRBV20-1 to TRBJ1-1; 7 bases match TRBD1. This CDR3 spans 14 amino acids. The germline V gene encodes CDR1 DFQATT and CDR2 SNEGSKA (reference sequence). V lost 6 bases and J lost 1; bases outside the gene matches: 8. CDR3 DNA: TGCAGTGCCCCGACCGGGACAGAGAACACTGAAGCTTTCTTT. It is translated as CSAPTGTENTEAFF.

The rearrangement uses TRBV28 and TRBJ2-7; TRBD1 agrees at 10 bases. CDR1 and CDR2 (germline): MDHEN, SYDVKM. The junction had 6 bases not matched to a gene; V was cut back by 6 bases and J by 4 bases. This CDR3 spans 14 amino acids. Written as DNA, the CDR3 is TGTGCCAGCAGACGGACAGGGGGAGTATACGAGCAGTACTTC. Its protein is CASRRTGGVYEQYF.

This clonotype was picked up a small number of times. This sequence joins TRBV12-3 or TRBV12-4 and TRBJ2-3; 11 positions match TRBD2. The CDR3 is 15 residues long. The V segment lost 6 bases and the J segment 5 bases; nucleotides outside the gene matches: 7. In nucleotides, the CDR3 is TGTGCCAGCAGGACCGAACTAGCGGGAGAAGATACGCAGTATTTT. It translates to CASRTELAGEDTQYF.

This clonotype was seen a few times. V is TRBV20-1 and J is TRBJ1-4; D may be TRBD1 (6 bases). This CDR3 region has 15 residues. Germline V CDR1 and CDR2: DFQATT, SNEGSKA (reference sequence). The V and J ends lost 1 base and 4 bases respectively, with 13 bases between them. CDR3 coding DNA: TGCAGTGCTAGAGCCCCAGGGGAGAGTAATGAAAAACTGTTTTTT. Protein sequence: CSARAPGESNEKLFF.

This clonotype was seen a handful of times. This chain joins TRBV20-1 and TRBJ2-7; possible D gene TRBD2, 5 bases. Germline assignment: CDR1 DFQATT and CDR2 SNEGSKA (reference sequence). Trimming cost V 4 bases and J 0 bases, with 13 bases left between them. The CDR3 is 14 amino acids. The CDR3 is CSATEAGPSYEQYF. CDR3 DNA: TGCAGTGCTACCGAGGCGGGCCCCTCCTACGAGCAGTACTTC.

This sequence joins TRBV3-1 and TRBJ1-4, with D hard to call. CDR3 size: 16 residues. Germline CDR1 reads LGHDT; CDR2 reads YNNKEL (reference sequence). V was pared by 4 bases and J by 5 bases, with 17 bases between. The CDR3 nucleotides are TGTGCCAGCAGCCTTAATACCGGACGCCGAAATGAAAAACTGTTTTTT. It translates to CASSLNTGRRNEKLFF. The whole variable domain, filled in from reference TRBV3-1 and TRBJ1-4, reads DTAVSQTPKYLVTQMGNDKSIKCEQNLGHDTMYWYKQDSKKFLKIMFSYNNKELIINETVPNRFSPKSPDKAHLNLHINSLELGDSAVYFCASSLNTGRRNEKLFFGSGTQLSVL.

This clonotype was recorded a few times. The chain uses TRBV20-1 and TRBJ2-3; D is possibly TRBD2 (6 bases). This CDR3 has 15 residues. Germline CDR1 DFQATT, CDR2 SNEGSKA (reference sequence). V was shortened by 1 base and J by 1 base, with 12 bases between the two germline ends. The CDR3 is CSARALALGTDTQYF. The CDR3 DNA follows: TGCAGTGCTAGAGCTCTAGCGCTCGGCACAGATACGCAGTATTTT.

J is TRBJ2-3 and V is TRBV7-8; D call uncertain. Germline V lookup: CDR1 SGHVS, CDR2 FQNEAQ. This CDR3 region has 13 residues. The V end lost 4 bases, the J end lost 1 base, and 6 bases lay between the germline ends. CDR3: CASSSAGTDTQYF. The CDR3 DNA reads TGTGCCAGCAGCTCCGCGGGCACAGATACGCAGTATTTT. The full variable domain, its missing parts supplied by reference TRBV7-8 and TRBJ2-3, is GAGVSQSPRYKVAKRGQDVALRCDPISGHVSLFWYQQALGQGPEFLTYFQNEAQLDKSGLPSDRFFAERPEGSVSTLKIQRTQQEDSAVYLCASSSAGTDTQYFGPGTRLTVL.

This chain connects TRBV7-8 to TRBJ1-4; D is uncertain. This CDR3 is 17 amino acids long. CDR1 and CDR2 (germline): SGHVS, FQNEAQ. Trimming took 1 base from V and 3 from J, leaving 15 bases between them. The CDR3, as DNA: TGTGCCAGCAGCTTAGGGCGGGCCTGGAGGTCTAATGAAAAACTGTTTTTT. Protein product: CASSLGRAWRSNEKLFF.

The chain employs TRBV28 and TRBJ1-2; D is unresolved. There are 10 residues in the CDR3. The V and J ends lost 8 bases and 7 bases respectively, with 8 bases between them. The germline CDR1 and CDR2 sequences are MDHEN and SYDVKM. CDR3: CASGEGGYTF. The CDR3 coding sequence is TGTGCCAGCGGAGAGGGTGGCTACACCTTC.

This clonotype was counted many times. The chain has TRBV7-8 and TRBJ1-3; a weak D match, TRBD1 (5 bases). Trimming pared 5 bases from V and 0 bases from J, leaving 11 bases between. The CDR3 extends over 15 amino acids. CDR1 is SGHVS and CDR2 is FQNEAQ in the germline V gene. The CDR3 DNA reads as TGTGCCAGCAGCCGGGACCGAGTCTCTGGAAACACCATATATTTT. Its protein product is CASSRDRVSGNTIYF. Filled out from reference TRBV7-8 and TRBJ1-3, the complete variable domain reads GAGVSQSPRYKVAKRGQDVALRCDPISGHVSLFWYQQALGQGPEFLTYFQNEAQLDKSGLPSDRFFAERPEGSVSTLKIQRTQQEDSAVYLCASSRDRVSGNTIYFGEGSWLTVV.

The V call is TRBV7-6, the J call TRBJ2-3, with D unclear. V dropped 6 bases and J dropped 1 base, with 11 bases sitting between them. The CDR3 has 14 residues. Germline values: CDR1 SGHVS, CDR2 FNYEAQ. The CDR3 region is CASSFNGGTDTQYF. The CDR3 DNA follows: TGTGCCAGCAGTTTTAACGGAGGCACAGATACGCAGTATTTT.

The chain carries TRBV6-5 and TRBJ1-1, with 9 positions matching TRBD1. Looked up from germline, CDR1 is MNHEY and CDR2 is SVGAGI. J gave up 5 bases and V 4 bases, and 11 bases lay outside the gene matches. The length of the CDR3 is 16 residues. The chain's CDR3 is CASSCTTGTGWTEAFF. The CDR3 nucleotides read TGTGCCAGCAGTTGCACCACCGGGACAGGGTGGACTGAAGCTTTCTTT.

J is TRBJ2-1 and V is TRBV7-2; 7 bases align to TRBD2. Germline CDR1 SGHTA, CDR2 FQGNSA. The CDR3 sequence is 17 residues long. The junction had 18 bases not matched to a gene; V was cut back by 5 bases and J by 8 bases. The CDR3 DNA reads TGTGCCAGCAGCCTTAATCTCCCTGGCGCGGGGAGGGATGAGCAGTTCTTC. As protein: CASSLNLPGAGRDEQFF.